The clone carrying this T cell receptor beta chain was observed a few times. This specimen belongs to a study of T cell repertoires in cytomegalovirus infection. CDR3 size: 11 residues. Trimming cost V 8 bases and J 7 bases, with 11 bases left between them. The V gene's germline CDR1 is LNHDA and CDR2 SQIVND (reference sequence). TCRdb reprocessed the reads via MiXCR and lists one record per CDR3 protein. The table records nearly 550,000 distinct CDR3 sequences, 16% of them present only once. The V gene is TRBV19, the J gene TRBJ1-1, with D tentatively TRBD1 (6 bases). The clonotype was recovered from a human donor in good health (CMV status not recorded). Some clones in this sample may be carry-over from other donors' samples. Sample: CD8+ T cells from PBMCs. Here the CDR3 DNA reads TGTGCCAGTTTTTTCAGGGGTGAAGCTTTCTTT. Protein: CASFFRGEAFF.